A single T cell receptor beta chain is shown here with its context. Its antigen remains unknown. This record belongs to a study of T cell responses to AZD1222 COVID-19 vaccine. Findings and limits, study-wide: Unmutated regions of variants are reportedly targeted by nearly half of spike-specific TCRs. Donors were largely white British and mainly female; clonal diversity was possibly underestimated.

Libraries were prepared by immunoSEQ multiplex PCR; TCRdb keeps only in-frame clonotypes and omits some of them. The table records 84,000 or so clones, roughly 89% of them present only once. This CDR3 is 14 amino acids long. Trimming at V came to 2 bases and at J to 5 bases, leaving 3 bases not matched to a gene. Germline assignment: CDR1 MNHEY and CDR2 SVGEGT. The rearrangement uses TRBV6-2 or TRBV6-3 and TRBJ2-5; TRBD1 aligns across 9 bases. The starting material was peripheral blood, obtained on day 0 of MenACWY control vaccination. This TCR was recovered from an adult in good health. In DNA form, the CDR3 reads TGTGCCAGCAGTTACCTGACAGGGGGGGAGACCCAGTACTTC. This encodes CASSYLTGGETQYF.